This T cell receptor (beta chain) was recovered during a study of cytomegalovirus exposure and HLA in healthy donors. CDR3 length: 11 amino acids. CDR1 and CDR2 from the germline V gene are GTSNPN and SVGIG (reference sequence). Trimming pared 1 base from V and 5 bases from J, leaving 5 bases between. A multiplex PCR was run with 60 Vbeta primers and 13 Jbeta primers. Generated by immunoSEQ multiplex PCR, the TCRdb table keeps only in-frame clones and is missing some. The specimen's table records 38,000 or so clones. The sequenced sample consisted of PBMCs. This clonotype was sampled from a man aged 40-55 years in good health and CMV-seropositive. The rearrangement uses TRBV30 and TRBJ2-5; D gene unclear. Written as DNA, the CDR3 is TGTGCCTGGAGTGGAGCGGAGACCCAGTACTTC. Translating gives CAWSGAETQYF.